This section outlines one TCR beta chain sequence together with its context. This specimen belongs to a study of blood T cell repertoires in COVID-19. Study-level background: COVID-19 samples collected from the United States, Italy and Spain covered acute and convalescent phases. PBMCs, B-cell-depleted T cells, or T cells provided the cDNA or gDNA that made up the material.

CDR3 length equals 14 residues. The V end lost 5 bases, the J end lost 6 bases, and 14 bases lay between the germline ends. CDR1 and CDR2 (germline): SGHTA, FQGNSA. Per the study methods: Using reference gene primer amplification, nucleated cell counts were estimated. The method was immunoSEQ multiplex PCR; TCRdb's version includes in-frame clones alone and lacks a portion of them. V and J calls and clone size follow that table, whereas D and trimming were derived from the DNA. Among about 300,000 clones, 88% were seen once, and the ten largest hold approximately 6.6%. The genes are TRBV7-2 and TRBJ1-5, with no clear D. The clonotype originates from a woman in her thirties who had recovered from COVID-19. Sequencing used peripheral blood. The CDR3 DNA follows: TGTGCCAGCAGCCTCGCCCAGGAAGGTCAGCCCCAGCATTTT. Translated: CASSLAQEGQPQHF.